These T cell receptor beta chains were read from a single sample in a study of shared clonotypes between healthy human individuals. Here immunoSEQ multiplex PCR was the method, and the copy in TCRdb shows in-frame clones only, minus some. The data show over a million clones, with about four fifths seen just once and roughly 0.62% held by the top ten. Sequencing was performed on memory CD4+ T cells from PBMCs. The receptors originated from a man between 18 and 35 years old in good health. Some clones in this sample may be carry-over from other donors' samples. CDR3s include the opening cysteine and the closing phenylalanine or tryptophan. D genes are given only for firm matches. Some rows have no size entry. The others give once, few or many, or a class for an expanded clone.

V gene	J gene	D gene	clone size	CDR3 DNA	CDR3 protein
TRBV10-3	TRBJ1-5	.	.	TGTGCCATCAGTGGCCCTAATCAGCCCCAGCATTTT	CAISGPNQPQHF
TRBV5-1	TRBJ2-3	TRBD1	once	TGCGCCAGCAGCTTGGCACGGACAGGGCCGAGCACAGATACGCAGTATTTT	CASSLARTGPSTDTQYF
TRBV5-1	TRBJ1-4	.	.	TGCGCCAGCAGCTTGGCCGCAGGGTTTGCTAATGAAAAACTGTTTTTT	CASSLAAGFANEKLFF
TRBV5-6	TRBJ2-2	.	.	TGTGCCAGCAGCTTGGTTGGGGACCCCTACGCCGGGGAGCTGTTTTTT	CASSLVGDPYAGELFF
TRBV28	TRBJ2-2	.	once	TGTGCCAGCAGGGAACAGTTCAACACCGGGGAGCTGTTTTTT	CASREQFNTGELFF
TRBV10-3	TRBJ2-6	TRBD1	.	TGTGCCATCGGACAGGGCCCGACTGGGGCCAACGTCCTGACTTTC	CAIGQGPTGANVLTF
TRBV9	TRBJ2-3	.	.	TGTGCCAGCAGTCCAACAGGGATTAGCACAGATACGCAGTATTTT	CASSPTGISTDTQYF
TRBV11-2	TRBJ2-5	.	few	TGTGCCAGCAGCTTAGCGGCTGTTGAGACCCAGTACTTC	CASSLAAVETQYF
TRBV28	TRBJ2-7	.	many	TGTGCCAGCGGGGCCGGTCCCTACGAGCAGTACTTC	CASGAGPYEQYF
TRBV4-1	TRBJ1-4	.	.	TGCGCCAGCAGCCAAGAAGGTAGGGGGGCCTCTAATGAAAAACTGTTTTTT	CASSQEGRGASNEKLFF
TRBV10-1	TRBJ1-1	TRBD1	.	TGCGCCAGCATATGGACAGGGGGGCCCGTTACAGCGGCTTTCTTT	CASIWTGGPVTAAFF
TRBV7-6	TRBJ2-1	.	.	TGTGCCAGCAGCTTAGCTGTTAGCGCCATATACAATGAGCAGTTCTTC	CASSLAVSAIYNEQFF
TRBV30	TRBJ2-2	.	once	TGTGCCTGGAGGGGGCTTCACAGCACCGGGGAGCTGTTTTTT	CAWRGLHSTGELFF
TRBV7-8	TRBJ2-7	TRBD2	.	TGTGCCAGCAGCTTAGCGGTAGCGGGGTACTCCTACGAGCAGTACTTC	CASSLAVAGYSYEQYF
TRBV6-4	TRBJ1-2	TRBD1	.	TGTGCCAGCAGTACTGACAGGGGACGCGGCTACACCTTC	CASSTDRGRGYTF
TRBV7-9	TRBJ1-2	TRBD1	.	TGTGCCAGCAGCCGACAGGGGGCTATCCCATTC	CASSRQGAIPF
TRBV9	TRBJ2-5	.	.	TGTGCCAGCAGCGTAGTGGGGGAGGTGGAGACCCAGTACTTC	CASSVVGEVETQYF
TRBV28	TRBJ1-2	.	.	TGTGCCAGCAGAATAGGGGGAAACTATGGCTACACCTTC	CASRIGGNYGYTF
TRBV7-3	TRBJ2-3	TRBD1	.	TGTGCCAGCAGCTCCCCGACAGGGGGGTTGGTAGATACGCAGTATTTT	CASSSPTGGLVDTQYF
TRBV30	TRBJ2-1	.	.	TGTGCTTCCACGGGGGCTCTGTGGAGTGGCGAGCAGTTCTTC	CASTGALWSGEQFF
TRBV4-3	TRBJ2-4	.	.	TGCGCCAGCAGCCAGACGACGTGGGGCGACAAAAACATTCAGTACTTC	CASSQTTWGDKNIQYF
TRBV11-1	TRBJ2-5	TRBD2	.	TGTGCCAGCAGCTTAGGGACTAGAGGGGAGACCCAGTACTTC	CASSLGTRGETQYF
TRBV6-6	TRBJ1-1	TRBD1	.	TGTGCCAGCAGCCCCCGACAGGGTAACACTGAAGCTTTCTTT	CASSPRQGNTEAFF
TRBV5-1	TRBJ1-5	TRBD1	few	TGCGCCAGCAGCTTGCAGGGGGCTCAGCCCCAGCATTTT	CASSLQGAQPQHF
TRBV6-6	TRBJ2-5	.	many	TGTGCCAGCAGTTACACCGGGTCAGCCCAAGAGACCCAGTACTTC	CASSYTGSAQETQYF
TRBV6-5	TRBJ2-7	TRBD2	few	TGTGCCAGCAGTTACTCGATCTCCCTAGCGGGAGATAAGCAGTACTTC	CASSYSISLAGDKQYF
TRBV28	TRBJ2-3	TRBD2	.	TGTGCCAGCGACCAGACTAGCGGGGGAACGCAGTATTTT	CASDQTSGGTQYF
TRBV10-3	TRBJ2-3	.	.	TGTGCCATCAGTGGGGGCCAGTCCACAGATACGCAGTATTTT	CAISGGQSTDTQYF
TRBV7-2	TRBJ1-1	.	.	TGTGCCAGCAGCGGCAGGGGTGGGGACACTGAAGCTTTCTTT	CASSGRGGDTEAFF
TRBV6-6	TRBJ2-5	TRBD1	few	TGTGCCAGCAGCCGTCTAGGACAGGGGCTGGGGGAGACCCAGTACTTC	CASSRLGQGLGETQYF
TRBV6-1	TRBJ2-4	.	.	TGTGCCAGTTCGACTTTAGCCAAAAACATTCAGTACTTC	CASSTLAKNIQYF
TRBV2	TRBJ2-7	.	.	TGTGCCAGCACCGTGGACCGAGAAATTTCCTACGAGCAGTACTTC	CASTVDREISYEQYF
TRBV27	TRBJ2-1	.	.	TGTGCCAGCAGTATGGGCGGAGAAAGCTCCTACAATGAGCAGTTCTTC	CASSMGGESSYNEQFF
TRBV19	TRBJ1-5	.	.	TGTGCCAGTCAGCGTGGGGATTGGACACGAAGCAATCAGCCCCAGCATTTT	CASQRGDWTRSNQPQHF
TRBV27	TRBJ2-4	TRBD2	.	TGTGCCAGCAGTTACCGGCTAGCGGGAGAAAACATTCAGTACTTC	CASSYRLAGENIQYF
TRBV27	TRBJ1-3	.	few	TGTGCCAGCAGTACGGCGGGCGGAAACACCATATATTTT	CASSTAGGNTIYF
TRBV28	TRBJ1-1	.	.	TGTGCCAGCAGTCCCGGGACCACGAACACTGAAGCTTTCTTT	CASSPGTTNTEAFF
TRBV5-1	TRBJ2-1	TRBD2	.	TGCGCCAGCAGCGCTACCGGGACTAGCGGCCTCAACGAGCAGTTCTTC	CASSATGTSGLNEQFF
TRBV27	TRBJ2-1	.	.	TGTGCCAGCAGTTTGGAGGGGCCGGCCTACAATGAGCAGTTCTTC	CASSLEGPAYNEQFF
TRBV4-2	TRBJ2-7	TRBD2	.	TGTGCCAGCAGCCAGGGGAGGACTAGCAGCTCCTACGAGCAGTACTTC	CASSQGRTSSSYEQYF
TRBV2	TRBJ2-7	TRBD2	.	TGTGCCAGCAGTGAACTGGCTAGCGGGAGGGGTCCCTACGAGCAGTACTTC	CASSELASGRGPYEQYF
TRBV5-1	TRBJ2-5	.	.	TGCGCCAGCAAAGGGGATCCCCAAGAGACCCAGTACTTC	CASKGDPQETQYF
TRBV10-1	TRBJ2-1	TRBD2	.	TGCGCCAGCAGTGACGGACTAGCGGGCTGGAATGAGCAGTTCTTC	CASSDGLAGWNEQFF
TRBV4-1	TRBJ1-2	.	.	TGCGCCAGCAGCCCGGGAGGGGCTAACTATGGCTACACCTTC	CASSPGGANYGYTF
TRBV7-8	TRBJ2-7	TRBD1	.	TGTGCCAGCACCAGGGGGTCAGCCTACGAGCAGTACTTC	CASTRGSAYEQYF
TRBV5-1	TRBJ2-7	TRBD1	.	TGCGCCAGCAGCGAGGAGACAGGGGTCTACGAGCAGTACTTC	CASSEETGVYEQYF
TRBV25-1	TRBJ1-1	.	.	TGTGCCAGCAACAAACAGGGCATGAACACTGAAGCTTTCTTT	CASNKQGMNTEAFF
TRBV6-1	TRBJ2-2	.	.	TGTGCCAGCGAAAAGGGAGACACCGGGGAGCTGTTTTTT	CASEKGDTGELFF
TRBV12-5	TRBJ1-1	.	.	TGTGCTAGTGGATATGAGGGGACTGAAGCTTTCTTT	CASGYEGTEAFF
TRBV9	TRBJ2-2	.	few	TGTGCCAGCAGCGTAGATGGGAACACCGGGGAGCTGTTTTTT	CASSVDGNTGELFF
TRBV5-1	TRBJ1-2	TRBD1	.	TGCGCCAGCAGCGCCGGGACAGGGAGAGGCTACACCTTC	CASSAGTGRGYTF
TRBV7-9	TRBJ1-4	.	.	TGTGCCAGCACCCTTGGGGCAACTAATGAAAAACTGTTTTTT	CASTLGATNEKLFF
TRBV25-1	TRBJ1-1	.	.	TGTGCCAGCAGTTTTGGGGCCGGGAGGCCTGAAGCTTTCTTT	CASSFGAGRPEAFF
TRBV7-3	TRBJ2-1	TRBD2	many	TGTGCCAGCAGCCCCGGACTAGCGGGATACAATGAGCAGTTCTTC	CASSPGLAGYNEQFF
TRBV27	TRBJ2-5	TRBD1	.	TGTGCCAGCAGTTCGACAGGGGGCGATTTCGGAGAGACCCAGTACTTC	CASSSTGGDFGETQYF
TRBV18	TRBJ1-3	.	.	TGTGCCAGCTCACTCGCACAGGACAGCTCTGGAAACACCATATATTTT	CASSLAQDSSGNTIYF
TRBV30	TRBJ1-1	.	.	TGTGCCTGGAGTGTCAGCGCAGACACTGAAGCTTTCTTT	CAWSVSADTEAFF
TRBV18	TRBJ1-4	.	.	TGTGCCAGCTCAGCGAGGGTTGCAACTAATGAAAAACTGTTTTTT	CASSARVATNEKLFF
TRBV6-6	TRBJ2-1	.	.	TGTGCCAGCAGTTACGGGGAGGACAATGAGCAGTTCTTC	CASSYGEDNEQFF
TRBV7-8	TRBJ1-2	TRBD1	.	TGTGCCAGCAGTCAAAAAAAGTCGGGACAGGGGGATGGCTACACCTTC	CASSQKKSGQGDGYTF